This entry features one T cell receptor (beta chain) sequence. The CDR3 has 16 residues. Germline V CDR1 and CDR2: GTSNPN, SVGIG (reference sequence). V shed 0 bases, J shed 5 bases, and the junction held 9 bases outside the gene matches. TCRdb reprocessed the 5' RACE reads via MiXCR and lists one record per CDR3 protein. The sample has 550,000 to 650,000 distinct CDR3 sequences; about 18% are singletons. This sample was included in a study of T-cell memory formation after mild COVID-19. V usage is TRBV30 and J usage is TRBJ2-2, with 7 bases identical to TRBD1. Sequencing was performed on PBMCs or a T cell subset sorted from them (not recorded which). The TCR originated in an adult woman who had mild COVID-19 (a few samples of this study predate the infection). Cell type and time point are not known. CDR3 in amino acids: CAWSVGRDRRTGELFF. The CDR3 nucleotides read TGTGCCTGGAGTGTAGGTAGGGACAGAAGGACCGGGGAGCTGTTTTTT.